This TCR beta chain came from a study of spatial heterogeneity in lung cancer. Germline loops: CDR1 MGHRA, CDR2 YSYEKL. This CDR3 spans 14 amino acids. Trimming pared 4 bases from V and 6 bases from J, leaving 15 bases between. One entry per CDR3 protein, called by TCRdb with MiXCR from the 5' RACE reads. There are about 45,000 distinct CDR3 sequences in the sample; around 6.5% occur only once, and around two fifths lies in the top ten. This clonotype was observed at least ten times. Sample time point: sample taken at primary tumor resection. The input material, whole RNA from tumor, nontumor lung or frozen PBMC, was sequenced unsorted.

The sequencing here drew on PBMCs, taken at surgery. The rearrangement uses TRBV4-1 and TRBJ1-1; tentative D call: TRBD1 (6 bases). This receptor was identified in a female donor with early-stage non-small cell lung cancer. CDR3 nucleotide sequence: TGCGCCAGCAGCCGCCCCCGGGACATAGCTGAAGCTTTCTTT. As protein: CASSRPRDIAEAFF.